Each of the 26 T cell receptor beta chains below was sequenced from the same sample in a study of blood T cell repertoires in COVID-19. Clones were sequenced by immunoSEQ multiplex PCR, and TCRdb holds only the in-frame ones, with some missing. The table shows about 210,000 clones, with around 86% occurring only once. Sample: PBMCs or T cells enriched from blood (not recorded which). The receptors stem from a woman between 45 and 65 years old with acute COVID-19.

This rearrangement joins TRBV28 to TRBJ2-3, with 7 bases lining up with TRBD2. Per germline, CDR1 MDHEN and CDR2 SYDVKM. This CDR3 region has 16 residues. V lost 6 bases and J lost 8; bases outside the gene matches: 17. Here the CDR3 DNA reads TGTGCCAGCAGCCTCTCGGGGGGATGGCAGGGCTTTACGCAGTATTTT. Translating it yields CASSLSGGWQGFTQYF.

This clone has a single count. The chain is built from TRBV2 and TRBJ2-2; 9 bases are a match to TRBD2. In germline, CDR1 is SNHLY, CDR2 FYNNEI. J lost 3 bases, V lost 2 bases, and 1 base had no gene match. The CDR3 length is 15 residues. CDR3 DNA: TGTGCCAGCAGTGAAAAGCGGGAGGACACCGGGGAGCTGTTTTTT. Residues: CASSEKREDTGELFF.

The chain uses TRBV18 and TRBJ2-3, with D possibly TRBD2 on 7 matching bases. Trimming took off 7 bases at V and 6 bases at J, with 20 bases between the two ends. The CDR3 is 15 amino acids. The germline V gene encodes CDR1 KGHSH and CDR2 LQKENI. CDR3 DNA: TGTGCCAGCTTTTTCTCTGCGGGGGCCTTCGATACGCAGTATTTT. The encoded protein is CASFFSAGAFDTQYF.

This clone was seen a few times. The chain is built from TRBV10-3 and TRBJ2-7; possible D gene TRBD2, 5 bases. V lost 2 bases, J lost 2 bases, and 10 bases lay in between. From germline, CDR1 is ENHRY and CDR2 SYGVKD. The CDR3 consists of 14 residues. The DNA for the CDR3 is TGTGCCATCAGTGAGCGGCAGGAGGCCTACGAGCAGTACTTC. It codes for CAISERQEAYEQYF.

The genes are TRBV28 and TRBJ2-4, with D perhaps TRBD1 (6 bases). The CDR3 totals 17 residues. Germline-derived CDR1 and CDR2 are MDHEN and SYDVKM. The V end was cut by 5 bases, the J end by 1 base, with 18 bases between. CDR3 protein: CASSRSQGRVAKNIQYF. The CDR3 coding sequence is TGTGCCAGCAGTCGCTCCCAGGGGAGAGTTGCCAAAAACATTCAGTACTTC. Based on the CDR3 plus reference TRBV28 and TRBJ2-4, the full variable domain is DVKVTQSSRYLVKRTGEKVFLECVQDMDHENMFWYRQDPGLGLRLIYFSYDVKMKEKGDIPEGYSVSREKKERFSLILESASTNQTSMYLCASSRSQGRVAKNIQYFGAGTRLSVL.

The CDR3 DNA reads TGTGCCAGCAGCCGGGACAATCCGCCTAACGAGCAGTACTTC. Translated, it gives CASSRDNPPNEQYF. J is TRBJ2-7 and V is TRBV25-1; D might be TRBD1 (6 bases). V was trimmed by 6 bases and J by 5 bases, leaving 17 bases between them. CDR3 length: 14 residues. Germline lookup yields CDR1 MGHDK and CDR2 SYGVNS.

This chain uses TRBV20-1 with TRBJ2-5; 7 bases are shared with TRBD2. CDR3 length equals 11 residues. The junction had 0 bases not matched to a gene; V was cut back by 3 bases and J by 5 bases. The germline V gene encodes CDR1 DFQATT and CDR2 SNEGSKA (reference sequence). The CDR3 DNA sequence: TGCAGTGCTAGGCGGGGGGAGACCCAGTACTTC. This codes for CSARRGETQYF.

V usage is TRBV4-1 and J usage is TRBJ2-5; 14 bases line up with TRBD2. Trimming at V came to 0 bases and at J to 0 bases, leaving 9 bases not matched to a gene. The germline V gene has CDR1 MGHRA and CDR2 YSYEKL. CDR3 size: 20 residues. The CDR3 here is CASSQDLVGTSGGYQETQYF. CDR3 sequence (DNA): TGCGCCAGCAGCCAAGATTTGGTAGGGACTAGCGGGGGTTACCAAGAGACCCAGTACTTC.

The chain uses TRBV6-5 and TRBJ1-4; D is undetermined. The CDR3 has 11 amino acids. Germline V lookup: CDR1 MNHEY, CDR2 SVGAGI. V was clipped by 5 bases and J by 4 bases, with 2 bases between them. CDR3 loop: CASSRNEKLFF. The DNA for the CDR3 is TGTGCCAGCAGTCGTAATGAAAAACTGTTTTTT.

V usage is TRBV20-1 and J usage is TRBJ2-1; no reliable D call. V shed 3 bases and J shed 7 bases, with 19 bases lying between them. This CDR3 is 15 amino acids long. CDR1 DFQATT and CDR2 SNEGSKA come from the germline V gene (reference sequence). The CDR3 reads CSASGYRVTDNEQFF. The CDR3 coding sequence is TGCAGTGCTAGTGGCTATCGGGTAACGGATAATGAGCAGTTCTTC.

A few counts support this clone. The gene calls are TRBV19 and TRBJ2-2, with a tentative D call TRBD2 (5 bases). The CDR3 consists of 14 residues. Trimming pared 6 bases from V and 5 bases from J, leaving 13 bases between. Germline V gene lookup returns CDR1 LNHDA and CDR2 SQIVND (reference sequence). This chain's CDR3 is CASRDPGLTGELFF. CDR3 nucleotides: TGTGCCAGTAGGGATCCGGGGTTAACCGGGGAGCTGTTTTTT.

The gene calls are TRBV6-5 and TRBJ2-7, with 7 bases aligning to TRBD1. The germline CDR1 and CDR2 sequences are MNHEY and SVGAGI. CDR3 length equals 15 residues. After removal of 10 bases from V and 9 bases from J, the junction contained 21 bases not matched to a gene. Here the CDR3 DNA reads TGTGCCACAAGATTAGGGGGCTCAGCCTACGATTTGCAGTACTTC. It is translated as CATRLGGSAYDLQYF.

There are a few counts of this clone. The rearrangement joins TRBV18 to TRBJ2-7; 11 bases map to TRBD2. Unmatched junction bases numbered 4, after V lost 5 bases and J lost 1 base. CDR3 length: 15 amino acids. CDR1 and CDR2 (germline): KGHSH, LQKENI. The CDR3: CASSGLAGGSYEQYF. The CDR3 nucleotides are TGTGCCAGCTCAGGCCTAGCGGGAGGATCCTACGAGCAGTACTTC.

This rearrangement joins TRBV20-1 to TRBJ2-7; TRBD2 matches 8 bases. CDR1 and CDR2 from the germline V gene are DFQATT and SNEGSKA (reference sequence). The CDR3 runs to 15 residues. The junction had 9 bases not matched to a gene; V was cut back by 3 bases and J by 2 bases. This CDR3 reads CSASERAGGTYEQYF. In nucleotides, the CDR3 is TGCAGTGCTAGTGAGAGGGCGGGAGGAACCTACGAGCAGTACTTC.

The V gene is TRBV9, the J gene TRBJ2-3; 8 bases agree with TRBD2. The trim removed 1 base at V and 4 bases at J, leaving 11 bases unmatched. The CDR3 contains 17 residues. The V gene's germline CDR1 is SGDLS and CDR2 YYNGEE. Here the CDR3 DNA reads TGTGCCAGCAGCGTATTACCGGGACTAGACCTTGCAGATACGCAGTATTTT. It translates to CASSVLPGLDLADTQYF.

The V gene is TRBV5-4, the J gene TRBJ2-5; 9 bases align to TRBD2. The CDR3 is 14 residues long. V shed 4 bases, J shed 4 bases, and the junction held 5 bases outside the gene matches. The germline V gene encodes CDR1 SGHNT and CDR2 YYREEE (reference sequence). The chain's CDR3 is CASSGAGGPETQYF. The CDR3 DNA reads TGTGCCAGCAGCGGCGCGGGGGGGCCAGAGACCCAGTACTTC. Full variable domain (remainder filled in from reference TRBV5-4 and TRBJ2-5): ETGVTQSPTHLIKTRGQQVTLRCSSQSGHNTVSWYQQALGQGPQFIFQYYREEENGRGNFPPRFSGLQFPNYSSELNVNALELDDSALYLCASSGAGGPETQYFGPGTRLLVL.

The CDR3 bases are TGTGCCAGCAGCCAGACAAACCAAGGGCAGTACTTC. Amino acids: CASSQTNQGQYF. The V call is TRBV5-6, the J call TRBJ2-7, with D unclear. Germline V gene data show CDR1 as SGHDT and CDR2 as YYEEEE. This CDR3 is 12 amino acids long. V gave up 4 bases and J gave up 9 bases, with 14 bases separating them.

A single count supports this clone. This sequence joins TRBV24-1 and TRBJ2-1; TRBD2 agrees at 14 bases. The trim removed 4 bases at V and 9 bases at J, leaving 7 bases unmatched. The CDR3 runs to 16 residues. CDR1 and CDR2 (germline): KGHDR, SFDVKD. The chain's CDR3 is CATSEAGTSGSLEQFF. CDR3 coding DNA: TGTGCCACCAGTGAGGCCGGGACTAGCGGGAGTCTTGAGCAGTTCTTC.

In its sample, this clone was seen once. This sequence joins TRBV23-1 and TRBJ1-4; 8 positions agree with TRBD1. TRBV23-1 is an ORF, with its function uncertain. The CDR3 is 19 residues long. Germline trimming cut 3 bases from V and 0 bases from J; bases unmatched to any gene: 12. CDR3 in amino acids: CASSQPGQGFYSTNEKLFF. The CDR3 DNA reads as TGCGCCAGCAGTCAGCCCGGACAGGGTTTTTATTCAACTAATGAAAAACTGTTTTTT.

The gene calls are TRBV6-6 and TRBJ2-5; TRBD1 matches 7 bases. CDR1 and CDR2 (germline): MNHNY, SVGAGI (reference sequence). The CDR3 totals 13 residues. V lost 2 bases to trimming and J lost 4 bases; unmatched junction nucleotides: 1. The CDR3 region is CASSYGTAETQYF. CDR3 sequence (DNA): TGTGCCAGCAGTTACGGGACAGCAGAGACCCAGTACTTC.

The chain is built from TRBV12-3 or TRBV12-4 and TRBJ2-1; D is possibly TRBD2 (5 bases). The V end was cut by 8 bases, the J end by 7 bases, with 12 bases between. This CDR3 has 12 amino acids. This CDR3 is CASRGSVNEQFF. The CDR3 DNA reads TGTGCCAGCCGAGGTAGCGTGAATGAGCAGTTCTTC.

CDR3 nucleotides: TGTGCCAGCAGTGACGTAGCGAACACTGAAGCTTTCTTT. This translates into CASSDVANTEAFF. The chain links TRBV6-1 to TRBJ1-1, with D hard to call. The CDR3 is 13 residues long. Germline loops: CDR1 MNHNS, CDR2 SASEGT. V shed 3 bases and J shed 1 base, with 6 bases lying between them.

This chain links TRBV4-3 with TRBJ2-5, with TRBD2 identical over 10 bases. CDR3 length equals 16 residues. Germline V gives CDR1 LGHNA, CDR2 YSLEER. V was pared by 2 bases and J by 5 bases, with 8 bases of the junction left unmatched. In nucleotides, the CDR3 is TGCGCCAGCAGCCAAAGGAAGCGGGGGGGCGTGGAGACCCAGTACTTC. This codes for CASSQRKRGGVETQYF.

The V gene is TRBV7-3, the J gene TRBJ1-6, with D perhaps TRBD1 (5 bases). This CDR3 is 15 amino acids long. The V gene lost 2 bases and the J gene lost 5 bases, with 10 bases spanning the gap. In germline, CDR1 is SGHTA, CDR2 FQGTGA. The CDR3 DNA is TGTGCCAGCAGCTTATACAGGTCCGATAATTCACCCCTCCACTTT. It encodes CASSLYRSDNSPLHF.

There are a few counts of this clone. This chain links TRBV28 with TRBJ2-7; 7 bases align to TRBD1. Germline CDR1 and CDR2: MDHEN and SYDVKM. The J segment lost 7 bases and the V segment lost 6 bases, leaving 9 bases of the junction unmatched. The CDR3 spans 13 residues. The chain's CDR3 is CASSQQGIGEQYF. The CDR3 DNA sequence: TGTGCCAGCAGCCAACAGGGGATAGGGGAGCAGTACTTC.

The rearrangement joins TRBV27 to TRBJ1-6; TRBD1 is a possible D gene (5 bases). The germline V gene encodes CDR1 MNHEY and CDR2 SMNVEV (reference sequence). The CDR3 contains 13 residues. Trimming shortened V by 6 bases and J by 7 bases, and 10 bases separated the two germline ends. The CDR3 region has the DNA TGTGCCAGCAGGGGCGGGGGAAATTCACCCCTCCACTTT. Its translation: CASRGGGNSPLHF.